The 5 T cell receptor beta chains below all came from one sample that was sequenced in a study of CD8 T cells in Susac syndrome. Random hexamers were used to reverse transcribe roughly 0.5 to 1 ug of RNA. TCRdb re-called the immunoSEQ multiplex PCR reads with MiXCR, one entry per CDR3 protein. The sample gives 240,000 or so distinct CDR3 sequences, 95% to 97% of which show up once; 0.095% to 0.12% is in the top ten. Sequencing was carried out using CD4+ T cells from PBMCs. The receptor source for this set is a human donor with Susac syndrome.

V gene TRBV7-9 combines with J gene TRBJ2-7, with D unclear. Trimming took 3 bases from V and 3 from J, leaving 9 bases between them. Germline V CDR1 and CDR2: SEHNR, FQNEAQ (reference sequence). This CDR3 comprises 13 residues. The CDR3 loop reads CASSFSEIYEQYF. The DNA for the CDR3 is TGTGCCAGCAGCTTTTCCGAGATCTACGAGCAGTACTTC.

In its sample, this clonotype was seen once. V usage is TRBV20-1 and J usage is TRBJ2-3; TRBD2 matches at 10 bases. V lost 4 bases to trimming and J lost 4 bases; unmatched junction nucleotides: 14. This CDR3 spans 17 amino acids. CDR1 is DFQATT, CDR2 SNEGSKA, per germline (reference sequence). The DNA of the CDR3 is TGCAGTGCTAAAGCCACTTCTAGCGGGAGTCTCCCAGATACGCAGTATTTT. It codes for CSAKATSSGSLPDTQYF.

The V gene is TRBV20-1, the J gene TRBJ2-5; D is undetermined. The V and J ends lost 3 bases and 2 bases respectively, with 16 bases between them. The CDR3 has 15 residues. Germline CDR1 is DFQATT and CDR2 is SNEGSKA (reference sequence). The CDR3 loop is CSARVVGREQETQYF. The CDR3 DNA reads as TGCAGTGCTAGGGTTGTGGGCAGAGAGCAAGAGACCCAGTACTTC.

In its sample, this clonotype was seen once. The chain uses TRBV20-1 and TRBJ2-7; D is possibly TRBD1 (6 bases). This CDR3 spans 13 amino acids. CDR1 and CDR2 (germline): DFQATT, SNEGSKA (reference sequence). V was trimmed by 5 bases and J by 5 bases, leaving 16 bases between them. CDR3: CSADTGFSDEQYF. In DNA, the CDR3 is TGCAGTGCTGATACAGGGTTCAGCGACGAGCAGTACTTC.

A word on this clonotype: A junction boundary mismatches the germline segment, possibly from a read error. The chain is built from TRBV14 and TRBJ2-1; 10 bases map to TRBD2. Germline V gene data show CDR1 as SGHDN and CDR2 as FVKESK. The CDR3 loop spans 17 amino acids. The DNA for the CDR3 is TGTGCCAGCACCCAAGGTTCCTGGACTAGCGGTGCGAATGAGCAGTTCTTC. Translating gives CASTQGSWTSGANEQFF.